These 23 T cell receptor beta chains share one sample of origin, sequenced in a study of Tregs in tolerant kidney transplant recipients. Repertoires were generated with immunoSEQ multiplex PCR, while TCRdb's copy carries only in-frame clones and drops some. Recorded for this sample: roughly 32,000 clones. The sequences come from CD8+ T cells from blood, collected before the transplant. The receptors come from a human donor who received a combined kidney and bone marrow transplant.

Notes on this clone: The CDR3 goes on 3 residues after the read ends, and that part is filled in from the germline J gene. The chain links TRBV5-6 to TRBJ2-7; 8 bases are shared with TRBD1. The CDR3 has 13 residues. CDR1 is SGHDT, CDR2 YYEEEE, per germline. V gave up 1 base and J gave up 5 bases; unmatched junction bases: 2. CDR3 bases read: TGTGCCAGCAGCTTGCCAGGGGGCCACGAG. Translated: CASSLPGGHE. The full CDR3 is CASSLPGGHEQYF.

Of note for this clone: The read halts 3 residues ahead of the CDR3 end, with the missing end drawn from the germline J gene. The chain joins TRBV7-2 to TRBJ1-1; D might be TRBD1 (5 bases). The CDR3 covers 16 residues. The V gene's germline CDR1 is SGHTA and CDR2 FQGNSA. The CDR3 loop is CASRLASGGLTLKAFF. CDR3 DNA, as far as it was read: TGTGCAAGTCGCTTAGCGAGTGGGGGACTGACACTGAAA.

Comments on this clone: The read halts 3 residues ahead of the CDR3 end, with the missing end drawn from the germline J gene. The V call is TRBV18, the J call TRBJ2-3, with unresolved D. The CDR3 totals 13 residues. V lost 5 bases, J lost 4 bases, and 10 bases lay in between. Germline CDR1 is KGHSH and CDR2 is LQKENI. The CDR3 sequence: CASSEGAPDTQYF. The DNA read from the CDR3 is TGTGCCAGCTCAGAAGGAGCGCCAGATACG.

Concerning this clone itself: The missing CDR3 end, 3 residues past where the read stops, is filled in from the germline J gene. The chain couples TRBV19 to TRBJ1-2, with no clear D. The ends were cut back, 3 bases at V and 2 bases at J, with 7 bases in the middle. The CDR3 has 13 residues. Germline CDR1 is LNHDA and CDR2 is SQIVND (reference sequence). The CDR3 sequence is CASSITGNYGYTF. CDR3 bases read: TGTGCCAGTAGTATCACGGGGAACTATGGC. Drawing the rest from reference TRBV19 and TRBJ1-2, the complete variable domain is DGGITQSPKYLFRKEGQNVTLSCEQNLNHDAMYWYRQDPGQGLRLIYYSQIVNDFQKGDIAEGYSVSREKKESFPLTVTSAQKNPTAFYLCASSITGNYGYTFGSGTRLTVV.

With respect to this clone: The DNA ends 3 residues before the CDR3 does, and the rest of the CDR3 is filled in from the germline J gene. V is TRBV5-1 and J is TRBJ1-4, with TRBD1 matching 10 bases. Germline lookup yields CDR1 SGHRS and CDR2 YFSETQ. The CDR3 length is 14 residues. After removal of 3 bases from V and 7 bases from J, the junction contained 3 bases not matched to a gene. CDR3 in amino acids: CASSWTGGVEKLFF. CDR3 DNA, as far as it was read: TGCGCCAGCAGCTGGACAGGGGGGGTTGAAAAA.

As to this clone: With the read ending 3 residues before the CDR3 end, the germline J gene is used to fill in that end. This sequence joins TRBV11-2 and TRBJ1-1; D perhaps matches TRBD1 (5 bases). The germline V and J ends were trimmed by 0 bases and 4 bases, with 12 bases remaining between them. Per the germline V gene, CDR1 is SGHAT and CDR2 is FQNNGV. There are 15 residues in the CDR3. Incomplete CDR3 DNA: TGTGCCAGCAGCTTAGATTTGGGGCCAGGCACTGAA. Translation: CASSLDLGPGTE. The entire CDR3 protein reads CASSLDLGPGTEAFF.

Worth noting for this clone: The CDR3 end lies 3 residues beyond the end of the read and is filled in from the germline J gene. The V and J genes are TRBV7-9 and TRBJ1-5; no firm D call. The CDR3 sequence is 12 residues long. Per the germline V gene, CDR1 is SEHNR and CDR2 is FQNEAQ (reference sequence). The V end was cut by 5 bases, the J end by 4 bases, with 6 bases between. The CDR3 DNA, read in part, is TGTGCCAGCAGCCAAGCGAATCAGCCC. Protein: CASSQANQP. The CDR3 in its entirety is CASSQANQPQHF.

Note on this clone: The read is 3 residues too short to cover the CDR3 end, so that end is filled in from the germline J gene. J is TRBJ2-1 and V is TRBV5-1; possibly TRBD1 or TRBD2 for D (6 bases each). The CDR3 spans 15 residues. The germline CDR1 and CDR2 sequences are SGHRS and YFSETQ. V shed 4 bases and J shed 3 bases, with 14 bases lying between them. The sequenced CDR3 bases are TGCGCCAGCAGCGCCCAGGAGGGGGACTACAATGAG. Protein product: CASSAQEGDYNE. Given in full, the CDR3 is CASSAQEGDYNEQFF.

Concerning this clone: The read is 3 residues too short to cover the CDR3 end, so that end is filled in from the germline J gene. The chain links TRBV11-2 to TRBJ1-5; 7 bases fit TRBD1. J gave up 7 bases and V 4 bases, and 7 bases lay outside the gene matches. This CDR3 has 14 residues. CDR1 and CDR2 from the germline V gene are SGHAT and FQNNGV. The CDR3 bases that were read are TGTGCCAGCAGCTCGGACCAGGGGGGACAGCCC. It codes for CASSSDQGGQP. The complete CDR3 protein is CASSSDQGGQPQHF.

Concerning this clone: The read is 3 residues too short to cover the CDR3 end, so that end is filled in from the germline J gene. This chain joins TRBV2 and TRBJ2-7, with 11 bases aligning to TRBD2. The V gene end was trimmed by 7 bases and the J gene end by 3 bases; junction bases not matched to a gene: 5. The CDR3 runs to 14 residues. In germline, CDR1 is SNHLY, CDR2 FYNNEI. CDR3 DNA, as far as it was read: TGTGCCAGCATCCTAGCGGGAGGATTCTACGAG. Translated, it gives CASILAGGFYE. The entire CDR3 is CASILAGGFYEQYF.

As regards this clone: The missing CDR3 end, 3 residues past where the read stops, is filled in from the germline J gene. This rearrangement joins TRBV19 to TRBJ1-6; no reliable D call. Trimming stripped 5 bases from V and 9 bases from J, with 14 bases between. CDR3 length equals 14 residues. CDR1 is LNHDA and CDR2 is SQIVND in the germline V gene (reference sequence). The CDR3 DNA, read in part, is TGTGCCAGTAGTCCCGGGTCTCTAGGTTCACCC. Its translation is CASSPGSLGSP. The CDR3, in full, reads CASSPGSLGSPLHF.

On this clone: The read ends 3 residues early relative to the CDR3; the germline J gene fills the gap. V gene TRBV5-6 combines with J gene TRBJ1-4, with 9 positions matching TRBD1. This CDR3 has 14 amino acids. Germline loops: CDR1 SGHDT, CDR2 YYEEEE. J lost 8 bases, V lost 4 bases, and 6 bases had no gene match. The sequenced part of the CDR3 DNA is TGTGCCAGCAGCACCGACAGGGGGGGAGAAAAA. The encoded protein is CASSTDRGGEK. The CDR3 reads in full as CASSTDRGGEKLFF.

With respect to this clone: The read ends 3 residues early relative to the CDR3; the germline J gene fills the gap. The genes are TRBV19 and TRBJ1-1, with D perhaps matching TRBD1 (6 bases). The CDR3 covers 13 residues. Germline lookup yields CDR1 LNHDA and CDR2 SQIVND (reference sequence). V lost 7 bases and J lost 2, with 11 bases in between. CDR3 loop: CASIAGQNTEAFF. The part of the CDR3 DNA that was read is TGTGCCAGTATTGCGGGACAAAACACTGAA.

Worth noting for this clone: The read halts 3 residues ahead of the CDR3 end, with the missing end drawn from the germline J gene. This chain uses TRBV23-1 with TRBJ2-7; tentative D call: TRBD1 (6 bases). TRBV23-1 is marked as an open reading frame, function uncertain. The CDR3 extends over 14 amino acids. The V gene lost 8 bases and the J gene lost 6 bases, with 20 bases spanning the gap. CDR3 protein: CASEQGLGVSEQYF. The covered CDR3 bases are TGCGCCAGCGAACAGGGCCTCGGGGTCTCCGAG.

About this clone: Coverage ceases 3 residues before the CDR3 finishes, and the germline J gene fills in the end. This chain connects TRBV14 to TRBJ2-5, with 9 bases identical to TRBD1. The CDR3 length is 16 residues. The junction had 10 bases not matched to a gene; V was cut back by 3 bases and J by 5 bases. CDR1 is SGHDN, CDR2 FVKESK, per germline. The DNA read from the CDR3 is TGTGCCAGCAGCCACCGGGACAGGGTTTTTTCGGAGACC. This encodes CASSHRDRVFSET. The entire CDR3 is CASSHRDRVFSETQYF.

Concerning this clone: With the read ending 3 residues before the CDR3 end, the germline J gene is used to fill in that end. The rearrangement links TRBV7-7 to TRBJ2-1; the D gene is possibly TRBD2 (6 bases). Germline V gene sequence: CDR1 SSHAT, CDR2 FNYEAQ (reference sequence). This CDR3 is 17 amino acids long. Deletions cut 5 bases from V and 0 bases from J, with 17 bases between. The CDR3 protein is CASSPWSSGSSYNEQFF. The DNA read from the CDR3 is TGTGCCAGCAGCCCCTGGAGTAGCGGAAGCTCCTACAATGAG.

The CDR3 DNA, read in part, is TGTGCCAGCAGTGAAGCTATCGCCTACGAG. Its protein is CASSEAIAYE. The whole CDR3 protein is CASSEAIAYEQYF. The gene calls are TRBV6-1 and TRBJ2-7; D gene uncertain. The read falls 3 residues short of the CDR3 end, and the missing part is taken from the germline J gene. Germline CDR1 is MNHNS and CDR2 is SASEGT. This CDR3 is built from 13 residues. Deletions cut 0 bases from V and 2 bases from J, with 5 bases between.

About this clone: Read data end 3 residues before the CDR3 end; the end is taken from the germline J gene. The chain couples TRBV7-9 to TRBJ1-1; the match to TRBD1 covers 7 bases. V was clipped by 5 bases and J by 0 bases; unmatched bases: 3. CDR1 is SEHNR, CDR2 FQNEAQ, per germline (reference sequence). The CDR3 covers 14 residues. The CDR3: CASSRTGMNTEAFF. The DNA read from the CDR3 is TGTGCCAGCAGCCGGACAGGTATGAACACTGAA.

About this clone itself: Read coverage stops 3 residues before the CDR3 terminus; the germline J gene supplies the remainder. The chain couples TRBV6-2 or TRBV6-3 to TRBJ2-3; 10 bases align to TRBD2. This CDR3 region has 15 residues. Germline assignment: CDR1 MNHEY and CDR2 SVGEGT. J was trimmed by 4 bases and V by 10 bases; bases with no gene match: 11. Incomplete CDR3 DNA: TGTGCCATTGCCGGGCCTAGCGGGAGCGCAGATACG. Its protein product is CAIAGPSGSADT. The whole CDR3 reads CAIAGPSGSADTQYF.

In the case of this clone: The read gets to within 3 residues of the CDR3 end, and the germline J gene fills in the rest. This chain links TRBV7-9 with TRBJ1-1; TRBD1 aligns across 7 bases. Losses at the gene ends were 5 bases for V and 5 bases for J; bases not matched to a gene: 5. CDR3 size: 13 residues. CDR1 and CDR2 (germline): SEHNR, FQNEAQ (reference sequence). The part of the CDR3 DNA that was read is TGTGCCAGCAGCGAGACAGGGAGTACTGAA. The encoded protein is CASSETGSTE. The complete CDR3 protein is CASSETGSTEAFF.

Notes on this clone: The DNA ends 3 residues before the CDR3 does, and the rest of the CDR3 is filled in from the germline J gene. The chain combines TRBV6-2 or TRBV6-3 with TRBJ2-1; 13 positions agree with TRBD2. J lost 6 bases, V lost 10 bases, and 3 bases had no gene match. The germline CDR1 and CDR2 sequences are MNHEY and SVGEGT. The length of the CDR3 is 13 residues. CDR3 bases read: TGTGCCATCGGACTAGCGGGAGCCAATGAG. This translates into CAIGLAGANE. The CDR3, in full, reads CAIGLAGANEQFF.

As to this clone: The read falls 3 residues short of the CDR3 end, and the missing part is taken from the germline J gene. The chain carries TRBV6-2 or TRBV6-3 and TRBJ2-4; TRBD1 might be the D (6 bases). The germline gives CDR1 MNHEY, CDR2 SVGEGT. The CDR3 has 17 residues. Trimming took 5 bases from V and 8 from J, leaving 25 bases between them. CDR3 bases read: TGTGCCAGCAGTCACCCGAGACGTGGACAGAGAGGGGACATT. Its protein product is CASSHPRRGQRGDI. The whole CDR3 region reads CASSHPRRGQRGDIQYF.

Details on this clone: Sequencing ends 3 residues short of the CDR3 end; the germline J gene provides the rest. The chain employs TRBV30 and TRBJ2-1, with 10 positions matching TRBD2. The J segment lost 7 bases and the V segment lost 0 bases, leaving 3 bases of the junction unmatched. Germline lookup yields CDR1 GTSNPN and CDR2 SVGIG (reference sequence). The CDR3 sequence is 14 residues long. The DNA read from the CDR3 is TGTGCCTGGAGTGTGGCTAGCGGGGGAAATGAG. Its translation is CAWSVASGGNE. The entire CDR3 is CAWSVASGGNEQFF.